This is a list of T cell receptor beta chains from one sample in a study of Ad26.COV2.S vaccination and SARS-CoV-2 variants. Clones were read by immunoSEQ multiplex PCR, and TCRdb kept only the in-frame ones, dropping some. Of approximately 500,000 clones in the sample, around nine tenths were seen once. Sample: peripheral blood, taken in a trial of Ad26.COV2.S vaccine versus placebo. All receptors come from a person aged 18 to 65 who received the Ad26.COV2.S COVID-19 vaccine or a placebo. Both conserved end residues are part of each CDR3. D genes are given only for firm matches. Size values are once, few and many counts, or a class for expanded clones, and some rows have none.

J gene | V gene | clone size | D gene | CDR3 DNA | CDR3 protein
TRBJ2-1 | TRBV4-1 | . | TRBD2 | TGCGCCAGCAGCCAAGAGGGGGAAACGGGAGGGAATGAGCAGTTCTTC | CASSQEGETGGNEQFF
TRBJ2-1 | TRBV5-4 | . | . | TGTGCCACCACCCCCTTAGGGCGGTACAATGAGCAGTTCTTC | CATTPLGRYNEQFF
TRBJ1-5 | TRBV28 | few | . | TGTGCCAGCAACTCTGGCGGAAATCAGCCCCAGCATTTT | CASNSGGNQPQHF
TRBJ1-4 | TRBV19 | . | . | TGTGCCAGTACTAGAGACGGCGGGGCAACTAATGAAAAACTGTTTTTT | CASTRDGGATNEKLFF
TRBJ2-6 | TRBV7-9 | few | TRBD2 | TGTGCCAGCAGCTTGGGGGGGACGGCCAACGTCCTGACTTTC | CASSLGGTANVLTF
TRBJ2-1 | TRBV19 | once | TRBD2 | TGTGCCAGCGGAACTAGCGGGAGAGGGGATGAGCAGTTCTTC | CASGTSGRGDEQFF
TRBJ1-3 | TRBV28 | . | TRBD1 | TGTGCCAGCACCCCAGGGGGCTCTGGAAACACCATATATTTT | CASTPGGSGNTIYF
TRBJ2-7 | TRBV6-5 | . | . | TGTGCCAGCAGTTACTCCCCCTACTTGCGGGACTACGAGCAGTACTTC | CASSYSPYLRDYEQYF
TRBJ2-6 | TRBV18 | . | TRBD1 | TGTGCCAGCTCACCAAAGGGACAGGGGGTAACTGGGGCCAACGTCCTGACTTTC | CASSPKGQGVTGANVLTF
TRBJ2-7 | TRBV4-3 | . | TRBD2 | TGCGCCAGCAGCCAAGAGACTAGCGGGGGATACGAGCAGTACTTC | CASSQETSGGYEQYF
TRBJ2-5 | TRBV25-1 | . | . | TGTGCCAGCAGTGAATCCGTGGGAGGGGGAGAGACCCAGTACTTC | CASSESVGGGETQYF
TRBJ2-1 | TRBV5-6 | . | TRBD1 | TGTGCCAGCAGCGGAAGTGGACAGGGATACAATGAGCAGTTCTTC | CASSGSGQGYNEQFF
TRBJ2-7 | TRBV18 | . | TRBD1 | TGTGCCAGCTCCCTCAGCCCCACAGGGGACTACGAGCAGTACTTC | CASSLSPTGDYEQYF
TRBJ1-2 | TRBV4-3 | . | . | TGCGCCAGCAGCCAAGATCCCGACGGCATCTATGGCTACACCTTC | CASSQDPDGIYGYTF
TRBJ2-1 | TRBV27 | . | TRBD2 | TGTGCCAGCAGTCAAGGGACTAGCGGGAGAAGGGGGAATGAGCAGTTCTTC | CASSQGTSGRRGNEQFF
TRBJ2-1 | TRBV7-9 | . | . | TGTGCCAGCAGCTTAGCTTCTTTAGGTGTCGGTGAGCAGTTCTTC | CASSLASLGVGEQFF
TRBJ2-7 | TRBV4-3 | . | . | TGCGCCAGCAGCCCCGAGGCGAGGGGGGACTACGAGCAGTACTTC | CASSPEARGDYEQYF
TRBJ2-5 | TRBV7-7 | . | . | TGTGCCAGCAGCCCTTATCTAGGAGAGTGGCAGACCCAGTACTTC | CASSPYLGEWQTQYF
TRBJ1-3 | TRBV19 | once | . | TGTGCCAGTAGTATTCCTGGGGGGATCGGAAACACCATATATTTT | CASSIPGGIGNTIYF
TRBJ2-7 | TRBV28 | . | . | TGTGCCAGCAGTAAGGCCCTTTACGAGCAGTACTTC | CASSKALYEQYF
TRBJ1-5 | TRBV28 | few | . | TGTGCCAGCAGCCCCCAGTCCGGGAGCAATCAGCCCCAGCATTTT | CASSPQSGSNQPQHF
TRBJ1-2 | TRBV7-2 | . | . | TGTGCCAGCAGCCAACCGAAGGCTTTCCATGGCTACACCTTC | CASSQPKAFHGYTF
TRBJ2-5 | TRBV2 | . | . | TGTGCCAGCAGACTATCTCCGGGACGGGGGATTATGCGGACCCAGTACTTC | CASRLSPGRGIMRTQYF
TRBJ2-1 | TRBV11-1 | . | . | TGTGCCAGCAGGACGGACAGCGGTCCGGGAGAGCAGTTCTTC | CASRTDSGPGEQFF
TRBJ2-3 | TRBV5-6 | . | . | TGTGCCAGCAGCTTGGCCGCCGGAAGTGGAGCAGATACGCAGTATTTT | CASSLAAGSGADTQYF
TRBJ1-1 | TRBV7-6 | . | . | TGTGCCAGCAGCTTAAGTACTGGGTTCGCAAATCGGAACACTGAAGCTTTCTTT | CASSLSTGFANRNTEAFF
TRBJ1-1 | TRBV20-1 | once | TRBD1 | TGCAGTGCTAGGGGACAGATTGAAGCTTTCTTT | CSARGQIEAFF
TRBJ1-2 | TRBV5-1 | . | TRBD1 | TGCGCCAGCAGCTTGGCCTCTTGGGAAGGCAGGGGGCTCCCCTTCTATGGCTACACCTTC | CASSLASWEGRGLPFYGYTF
TRBJ2-7 | TRBV5-1 | . | TRBD2 | TGCGCCAGCAGCGGGGGGGAGGATCCCTACGAGCAGTACTTC | CASSGGEDPYEQYF
TRBJ1-3 | TRBV5-8 | . | . | TGTGCCAGCAGCTTTATGGGAGGGGTCTTTGGAAACACCATATATTTT | CASSFMGGVFGNTIYF
TRBJ2-3 | TRBV7-9 | . | . | TGTGCCAGCAGCTTATATATGCCGGGGAATCTCGGACATACGCAGTATTTT | CASSLYMPGNLGHTQYF
TRBJ2-7 | TRBV9 | . | . | TGTGCCAGCAGCGTACAGGGCGGCTCCTACGAGCAGTACTTC | CASSVQGGSYEQYF
TRBJ1-2 | TRBV28 | . | . | TGTGCCAGCAGTCAAGGGACCAGGGGCTACACCTTC | CASSQGTRGYTF
TRBJ2-1 | TRBV6-2/TRBV6-3 | . | . | TGTGCCAGCAGTTACCCGGGATTTTACAATGAGCAGTTCTTC | CASSYPGFYNEQFF
TRBJ1-1 | TRBV5-1 | . | . | TGCGCCAGCAGCTTGGCGTCAGGACGGATGAACACTGAAGCTTTCTTT | CASSLASGRMNTEAFF
TRBJ2-7 | TRBV30 | . | TRBD1 | TGTGCCTCAACACCGGACAGGGGCTACGAGCAGTACTTC | CASTPDRGYEQYF
TRBJ2-2 | TRBV19 | . | . | TGTGCCAGTAGTATTGATCAGGTTATTACCGGGGAGCTGTTTTTT | CASSIDQVITGELFF
TRBJ1-6 | TRBV7-2 | . | . | TGTGCCGGAGGGGTGTCCTATAATTCACCCCTCCACTTT | CAGGVSYNSPLHF
TRBJ1-5 | TRBV7-9 | . | . | TGTGCCAGCGGGGGGGAGGGCAATCAGCCCCAGCATTTT | CASGGEGNQPQHF
TRBJ1-5 | TRBV28 | . | . | TGTGCCAGCAAAATTGCCGGGAGGGGGGCCGGACAGCCCCAGCATTTT | CASKIAGRGAGQPQHF
TRBJ2-7 | TRBV10-3 | . | TRBD2 | TGTGCCATCAGCCCTAGTGGCGGGAGGTCCTACGAGCAGTACTTC | CAISPSGGRSYEQYF
TRBJ2-7 | TRBV30 | . | . | TGTGCCTCCAACCACGAGAGTGGAACGACCGAGCAGTACTTC | CASNHESGTTEQYF
TRBJ2-1 | TRBV10-3 | . | TRBD1 | TGTGCCAGCTCCGGGACAGCGAACTTCGAGAATCCGTTCTTC | CASSGTANFENPFF
TRBJ1-6 | TRBV30 | . | . | TGTGCCTGGAGTCCCGGGACATCAAATTCACCCCTCCACTTT | CAWSPGTSNSPLHF
TRBJ1-4 | TRBV6-4 | . | . | TGTGCCCCCCCGGGACAACTGAATGAAAAACTGTTTTTT | CAPPGQLNEKLFF
TRBJ1-2 | TRBV25-1 | . | . | TGTGCCAGCAGTCCCGGAGGGTATGGCTACACCTTC | CASSPGGYGYTF
TRBJ2-1 | TRBV29-1 | . | TRBD2 | TGCAGCGTAGGGAGGGCCCTCCACAATGAGCAGTTCTTC | CSVGRALHNEQFF
TRBJ2-1 | TRBV9 | . | . | TGTGCCAGCAGCCGCATAGCGGCAGGTACCAATGAGCAGTTCTTC | CASSRIAAGTNEQFF
TRBJ1-2 | TRBV5-4 | . | . | TGTGCCAGCAGCTTGGGGTCCGGCAGGGTTCGTAACTATGGCTACACCTTC | CASSLGSGRVRNYGYTF
TRBJ1-4 | TRBV4-1 | . | . | TGCGCCAGCAGCCAAGTAGGGTCGGGAGGAAAACTGTTTTTT | CASSQVGSGGKLFF
TRBJ2-1 | TRBV6-2/TRBV6-3 | once | . | TGTGCCAGCAGTTACCGGACAGACAATGAGCAGTTCTTC | CASSYRTDNEQFF
TRBJ2-5 | TRBV24-1 | . | TRBD2 | TGTGCCACCAGTGAAACCCTCGCGGGAGGGGGAGAGACCCAGTACTTC | CATSETLAGGGETQYF
TRBJ1-1 | TRBV2 | . | . | TGTGCCAGCAGGACCGACGGGGCTGAAGCTTTCTTT | CASRTDGAEAFF
TRBJ2-7 | TRBV19 | . | . | TGTGCCAGTAGTAGCTCCCCAGGGGACTCCTACGAGCAGTACTTC | CASSSSPGDSYEQYF
TRBJ2-1 | TRBV4-1 | . | . | TGCGCCAGCAGCCCCTTGGGCAACAATGAGCAGTTCTTC | CASSPLGNNEQFF